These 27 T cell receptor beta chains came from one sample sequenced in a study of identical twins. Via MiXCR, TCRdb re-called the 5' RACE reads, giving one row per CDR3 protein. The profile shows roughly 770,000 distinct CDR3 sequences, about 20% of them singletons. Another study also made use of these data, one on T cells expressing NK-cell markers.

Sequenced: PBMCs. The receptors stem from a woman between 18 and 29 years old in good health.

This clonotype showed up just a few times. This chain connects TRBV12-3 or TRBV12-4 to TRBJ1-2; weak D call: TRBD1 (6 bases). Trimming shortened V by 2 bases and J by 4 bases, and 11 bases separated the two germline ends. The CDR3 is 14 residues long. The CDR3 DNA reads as TGTGCCAGCAGTTTATGGGGGGCCAGCTATGGCTACACCTTC. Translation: CASSLWGASYGYTF.

The CDR3 is CASSQARGEQETQYF. CDR3 coding DNA: TGTGCCAGCAGCCAAGCTAGGGGGGAGCAAGAGACCCAGTACTTC. The rearrangement links TRBV4-2 to TRBJ2-5; D assignment may be TRBD1 or TRBD2 (6 bases each). The CDR3 sequence is 15 residues long. Trimming stripped 1 base from V and 2 bases from J, with 11 bases between. Germline CDR1 reads LGHNA; CDR2 reads YNFKEQ.

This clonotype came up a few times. The CDR3 coding sequence is TGCACCAGCAGCCAAGATTATAACAGGGCTTCACCCCTCCACTTT. It specifies CTSSQDYNRASPLHF. The chain links TRBV1 to TRBJ1-6; the listed D gene, TRBD1, was not tested against the DNA. TRBV1 is designated a pseudogene. The CDR3 consists of 15 residues.

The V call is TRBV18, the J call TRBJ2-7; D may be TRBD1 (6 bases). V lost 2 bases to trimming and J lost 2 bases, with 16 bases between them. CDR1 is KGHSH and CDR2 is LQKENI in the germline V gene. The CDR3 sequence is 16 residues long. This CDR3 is CASSPDQRTATYEQYF. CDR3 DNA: TGTGCCAGCTCACCAGATCAGAGGACAGCAACCTACGAGCAGTACTTC.

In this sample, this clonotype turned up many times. This CDR3 reads CASSTAGREQFF. The CDR3 DNA is TGCGCCAGCAGCACCGCTGGCAGGGAGCAGTTCTTC. The chain carries TRBV5-1 and TRBJ2-1; D is uncertain. The CDR3 runs 12 residues. Trimming removed 4 bases from V and 10 bases from J, with 12 bases in between. The germline gives CDR1 SGHRS, CDR2 YFSETQ.

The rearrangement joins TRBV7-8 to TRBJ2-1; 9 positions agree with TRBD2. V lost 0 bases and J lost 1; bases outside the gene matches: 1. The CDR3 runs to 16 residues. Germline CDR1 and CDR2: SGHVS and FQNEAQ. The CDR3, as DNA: TGTGCCAGCAGCTTAGCCGCGGGAGGGTCCTACAATGAGCAGTTCTTC. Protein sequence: CASSLAAGGSYNEQFF.

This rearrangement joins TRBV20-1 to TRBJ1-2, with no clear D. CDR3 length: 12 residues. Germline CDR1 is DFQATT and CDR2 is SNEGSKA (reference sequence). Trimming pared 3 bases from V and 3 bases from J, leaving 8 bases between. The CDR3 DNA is TGCAGTGCTAGTGCAGTAGACTATGGCTACACCTTC. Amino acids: CSASAVDYGYTF.

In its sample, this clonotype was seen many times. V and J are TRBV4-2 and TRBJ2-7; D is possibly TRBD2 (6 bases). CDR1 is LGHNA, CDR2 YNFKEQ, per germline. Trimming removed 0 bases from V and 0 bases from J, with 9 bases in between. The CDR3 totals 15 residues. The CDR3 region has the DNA TGTGCCAGCAGCCAAGATCTCGGGAGCTCCTACGAGCAGTACTTC. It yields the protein CASSQDLGSSYEQYF.

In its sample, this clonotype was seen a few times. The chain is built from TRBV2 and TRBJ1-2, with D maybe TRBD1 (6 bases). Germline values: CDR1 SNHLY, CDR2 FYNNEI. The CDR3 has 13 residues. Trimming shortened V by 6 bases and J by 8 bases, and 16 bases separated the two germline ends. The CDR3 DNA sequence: TGTGCCAGCAGATGGACAGCTTGGGAAGGCTACACCTTC. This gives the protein CASRWTAWEGYTF.

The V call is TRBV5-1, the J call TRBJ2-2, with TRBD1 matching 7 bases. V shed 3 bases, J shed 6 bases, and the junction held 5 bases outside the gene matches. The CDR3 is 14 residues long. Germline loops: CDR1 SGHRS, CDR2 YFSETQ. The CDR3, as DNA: TGCGCCAGCAGCTCAACCCAGGGGGCCGGGGAGCTGTTTTTT. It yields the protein CASSSTQGAGELFF.

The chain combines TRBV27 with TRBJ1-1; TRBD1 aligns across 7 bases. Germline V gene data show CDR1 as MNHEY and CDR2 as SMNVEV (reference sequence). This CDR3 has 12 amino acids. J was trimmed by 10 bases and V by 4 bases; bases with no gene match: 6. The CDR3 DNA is TGTGCCAGCAGTTCCGCTGACAGGGCAGCTTTCTTT. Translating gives CASSSADRAAFF.

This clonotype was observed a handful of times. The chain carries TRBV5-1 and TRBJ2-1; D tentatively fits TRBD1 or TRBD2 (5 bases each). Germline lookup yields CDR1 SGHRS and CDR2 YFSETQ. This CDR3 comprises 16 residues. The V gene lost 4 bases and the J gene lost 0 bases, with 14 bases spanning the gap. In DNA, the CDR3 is TGCGCCAGCAGCCTGGGGACGTCAAGCTCCTACAATGAGCAGTTCTTC. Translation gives CASSLGTSSSYNEQFF.

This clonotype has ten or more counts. CDR3 amino acids: CSAIGGIETQYF. The CDR3 DNA sequence: TGCAGTGCTATCGGCGGGATTGAGACCCAGTACTTC. This sequence joins TRBV20-1 and TRBJ2-5; possible D gene TRBD2, 6 bases. CDR1 and CDR2 (germline): DFQATT, SNEGSKA (reference sequence). The CDR3 runs 12 residues. Deletions cut 4 bases from V and 5 bases from J, with 11 bases between.

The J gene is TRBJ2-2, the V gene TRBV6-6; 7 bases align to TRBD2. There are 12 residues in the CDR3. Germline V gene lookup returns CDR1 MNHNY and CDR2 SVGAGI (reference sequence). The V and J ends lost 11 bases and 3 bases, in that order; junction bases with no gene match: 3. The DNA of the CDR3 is TGTGCCTCCGGGGGGTACACCGGGGAGCTGTTTTTT. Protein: CASGGYTGELFF.

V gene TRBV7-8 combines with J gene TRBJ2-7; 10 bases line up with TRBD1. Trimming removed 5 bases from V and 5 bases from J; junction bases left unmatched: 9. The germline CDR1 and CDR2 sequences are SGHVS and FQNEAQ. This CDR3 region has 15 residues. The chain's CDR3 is CASSPRQGAQDEQYF. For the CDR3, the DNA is TGTGCCAGCAGCCCTAGACAGGGGGCGCAGGACGAGCAGTACTTC.

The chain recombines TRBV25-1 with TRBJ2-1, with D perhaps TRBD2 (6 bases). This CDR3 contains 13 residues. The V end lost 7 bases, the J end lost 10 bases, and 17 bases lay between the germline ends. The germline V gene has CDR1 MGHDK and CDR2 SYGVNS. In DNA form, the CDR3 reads TGTGCCAGCACCCCTCATGGGGCGGGAGAGCAGTTCTTC. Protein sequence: CASTPHGAGEQFF.

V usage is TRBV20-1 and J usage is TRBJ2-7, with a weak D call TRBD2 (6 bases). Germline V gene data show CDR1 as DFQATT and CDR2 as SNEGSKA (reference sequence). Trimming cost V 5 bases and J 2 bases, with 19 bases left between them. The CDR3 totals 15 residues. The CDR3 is CSAGPSGRDTYEQYF. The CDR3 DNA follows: TGCAGTGCTGGCCCGTCGGGGCGGGATACCTACGAGCAGTACTTC.

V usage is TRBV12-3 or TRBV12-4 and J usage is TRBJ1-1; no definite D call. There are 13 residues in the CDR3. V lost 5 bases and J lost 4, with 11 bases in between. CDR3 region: CASSPPVGTEAFF. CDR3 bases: TGTGCCAGCAGTCCTCCCGTTGGCACTGAAGCTTTCTTT.

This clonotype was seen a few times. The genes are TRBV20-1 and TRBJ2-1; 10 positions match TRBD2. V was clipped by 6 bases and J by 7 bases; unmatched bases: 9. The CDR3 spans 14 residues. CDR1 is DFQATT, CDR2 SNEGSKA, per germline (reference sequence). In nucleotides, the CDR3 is TGCAGTGCATCCTACGGGACTAGCGATAATGAGCAGTTCTTC. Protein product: CSASYGTSDNEQFF.

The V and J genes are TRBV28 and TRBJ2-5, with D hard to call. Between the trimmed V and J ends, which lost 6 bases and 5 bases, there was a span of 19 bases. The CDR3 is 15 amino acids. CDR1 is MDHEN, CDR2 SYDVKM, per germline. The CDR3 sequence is CASSPKSSRRETQYF. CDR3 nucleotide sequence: TGTGCCAGCAGCCCGAAAAGTTCCCGGCGGGAGACCCAGTACTTC.

The CDR3 DNA is TGTGCCAGCAGTTTAGTGAACCGCGAAGCTTTCTTT. Its translation: CASSLVNREAFF. V gene TRBV28 combines with J gene TRBJ1-1; unclear D gene. V dropped 2 bases and J dropped 8 bases, with 9 bases sitting between them. CDR3 length: 12 amino acids. The germline CDR1 and CDR2 sequences are MDHEN and SYDVKM.

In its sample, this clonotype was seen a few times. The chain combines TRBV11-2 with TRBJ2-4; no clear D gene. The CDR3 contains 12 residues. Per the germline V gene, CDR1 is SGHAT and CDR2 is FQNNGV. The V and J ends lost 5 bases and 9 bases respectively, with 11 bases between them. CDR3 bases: TGTGCCAGCAGCCGACCAGCTGGCATTCAGTACTTC. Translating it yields CASSRPAGIQYF.

CDR3 sequence: CASWDRVDTGELFF. The CDR3 DNA follows: TGTGCCAGCTGGGACAGGGTTGACACCGGGGAGCTGTTTTTT. The chain uses TRBV7-9 and TRBJ2-2; 9 bases are a match to TRBD1. Germline V CDR1 and CDR2: SEHNR, FQNEAQ (reference sequence). V lost 8 bases to trimming and J lost 3 bases; unmatched junction nucleotides: 4. The CDR3 is 14 residues long.

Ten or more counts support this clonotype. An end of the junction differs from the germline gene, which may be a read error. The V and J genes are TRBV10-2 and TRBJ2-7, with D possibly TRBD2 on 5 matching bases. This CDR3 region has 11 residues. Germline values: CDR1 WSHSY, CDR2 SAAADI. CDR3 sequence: CASSEGYEQYF. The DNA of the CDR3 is TGTGCCAGCTCCGAGGGCTACGAGCAGTACTTC.

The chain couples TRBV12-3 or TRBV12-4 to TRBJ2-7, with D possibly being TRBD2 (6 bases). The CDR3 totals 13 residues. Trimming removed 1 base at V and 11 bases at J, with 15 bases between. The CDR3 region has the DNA TGTGCCAGCAGTTTAGAGAGGGGAGGCCATGAGTACTTC. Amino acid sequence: CASSLERGGHEYF.

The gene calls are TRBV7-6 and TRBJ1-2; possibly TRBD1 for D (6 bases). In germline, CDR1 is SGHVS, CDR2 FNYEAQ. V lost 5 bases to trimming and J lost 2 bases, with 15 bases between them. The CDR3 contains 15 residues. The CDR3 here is CASSQFSTGNYGYTF. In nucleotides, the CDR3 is TGTGCCAGCAGCCAATTCTCGACAGGAAACTATGGCTACACCTTC.

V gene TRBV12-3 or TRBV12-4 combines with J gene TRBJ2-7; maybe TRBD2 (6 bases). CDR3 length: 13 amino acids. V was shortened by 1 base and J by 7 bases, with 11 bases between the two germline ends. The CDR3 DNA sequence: TGTGCCAGCAGTTTAGGGGGGACTCCGGAGCAGTACTTC. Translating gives CASSLGGTPEQYF.